A selection of T cell receptor beta chains follows, all from one sample in a study of immune characterization of retroperitoneal liposarcoma. TCRdb independently ran MiXCR on the PCR reads; one entry per CDR3 protein. The sample records about 11,000 distinct CDR3 sequences, around a quarter being singletons. Sequenced: tumor tissue. Receptors originate from a male donor with retroperitoneal liposarcoma. Both conserved end residues are part of each CDR3. D genes are given only for firm matches. Clone size is not always given. Where it is, it says once, few, many or a class for expanded clones.

j_gene,v_gene,d_gene,abundance,CDR3aa,CDR3nt
TRBJ2-7,TRBV6-6,.,few,CASSYSPGAYEQYF,TGTGCCAGCAGTTACTCTCCAGGGGCCTACGAGCAGTACTTC
TRBJ2-5,TRBV4-1,.,.,CASSQDRKTQYF,TGCGCCAGCAGCCAAGATAGGAAGACCCAGTACTTC
TRBJ2-1,TRBV12-3/TRBV12-4,TRBD2,many,CASSFLRGRLAGENEQFF,TGTGCCAGCAGTTTTCTCAGGGGGCGACTAGCGGGAGAGAATGAGCAGTTCTTC
TRBJ2-7,TRBV10-1,.,.,CASSEVFSASSYEQYF,TGCGCCAGCAGTGAGGTTTTTTCGGCGAGCTCCTACGAGCAGTACTTC
TRBJ2-1,TRBV12-3/TRBV12-4,TRBD2,medium-sized,CASGYGGGYNEQFF,TGTGCCAGCGGCTACGGCGGGGGATACAATGAGCAGTTCTTC
TRBJ2-1,TRBV11-3,.,many,CASSSGTPYEQFF,TGTGCCAGCAGCTCCGGGACTCCCTACGAGCAGTTCTTC
TRBJ1-2,TRBV7-2,.,.,CASSLYYGYTF,TGTGCCAGCAGCTTATACTATGGCTACACCTTC
TRBJ2-5,TRBV4-3,TRBD2,.,CASSQDASSGGTQYF,TGCGCCAGCAGCCAAGATGCTTCTAGCGGGGGGACCCAGTACTTC
TRBJ2-1,TRBV6-1,.,many,CASSEVVGGFEQFF,TGTGCCAGCAGTGAAGTGGTGGGCGGCTTTGAGCAGTTCTTC
TRBJ2-6,TRBV25-1,TRBD1,.,CASSEYAGGGANVLTF,TGTGCCAGCAGTGAATACGCAGGGGGTGGGGCCAACGTCCTGACTTTC
TRBJ2-1,TRBV12-3/TRBV12-4,TRBD2,many,CASRSPFGLASYNEQFF,TGTGCCAGCAGATCCCCCTTCGGACTAGCGTCCTACAATGAGCAGTTCTTC
TRBJ2-1,TRBV7-2,TRBD2,few,CASSPSSGRSYEQFF,TGTGCCAGCAGCCCCTCTAGCGGGAGAAGCTATGAGCAGTTCTTC
TRBJ2-3,TRBV4-1,TRBD1,.,CASSQARGQGIDTQYF,TGCGCCAGCAGCCAAGCGAGGGGACAGGGTATAGATACGCAGTATTTT
TRBJ1-3,TRBV19,.,.,CASSVQGRADTIYF,TGTGCCAGTAGCGTACAGGGCCGGGCGGACACCATATATTTT
TRBJ2-1,TRBV12-3/TRBV12-4,TRBD2,many,CASSFRLAGGSSYNEQFF,TGTGCCAGCAGTTTCCGGCTAGCGGGAGGGAGCTCCTACAATGAGCAGTTCTTC
TRBJ2-3,TRBV7-2,TRBD2,.,CASSLGLATSTDTQYF,TGTGCCAGCAGCTTGGGACTAGCGACTAGCACAGATACGCAGTATTTT
TRBJ2-5,TRBV6-1,TRBD2,few,CASSEFAGDQETQYF,TGTGCCAGCAGTGAATTCGCGGGGGACCAAGAGACCCAGTACTTC
TRBJ2-5,TRBV6-1,.,.,CASSDPSTRNSYNEQYF,TGTGCCAGCAGTGACCCGTCAACCCGAAACTCCTACAATGAGCAGTACTTC
TRBJ2-1,TRBV27,.,.,CASRESSYNEQFF,TGTGCCAGCAGGGAGAGCTCCTACAATGAGCAGTTCTTC
TRBJ2-7,TRBV6-6,TRBD1,medium-sized,CASSYQGAGDEQYF,TGTGCCAGCAGTTACCAGGGGGCCGGAGACGAGCAGTACTTC
TRBJ2-5,TRBV7-6,.,many,CASSLTSGNTGNEQYF,TGTGCCAGCAGCTTGACCTCTGGGAATACGGGGAATGAGCAGTACTTC
TRBJ2-7,TRBV6-1,.,medium-sized,CASSENRAYEQYF,TGTGCCAGCAGTGAAAACAGAGCCTACGAGCAGTACTTC
TRBJ2-5,TRBV7-4,.,once,CASSLGASLGQETQYF,TGTGCCAGCAGCTTAGGGGCTAGTCTCGGGCAAGAGACCCAGTACTTC
TRBJ2-7,TRBV6-1,TRBD2,medium-sized,CASSYTQRGYEQYF,TGTGCCAGCAGTTATACCCAGCGGGGGTACGAGCAGTACTTC
TRBJ1-5,TRBV6-6,.,many,CASSYSIMGQPQHF,TGTGCCAGCAGTTACTCGATAATGGGTCAGCCCCAGCATTTT
TRBJ1-3,TRBV7-6,.,few,CASSLTEGNTIYF,TGTGCCAGCAGCTTAACGGAGGGAAACACCATATATTTT
TRBJ2-1,TRBV24-1,TRBD2,many,CATSGLAGGYNEQFF,TGTGCCACCAGTGGACTAGCGGGAGGTTACAATGAGCAGTTCTTC
TRBJ1-1,TRBV11-2,.,.,CASSSQGNTEAFF,TGTGCCAGCAGCTCACAGGGGAACACTGAAGCTTTCTTT
TRBJ1-2,TRBV10-2,.,.,CASSDPPRGLSGYTF,TGCGCCAGCAGTGACCCTCCCCGGGGGTTGAGTGGCTACACCTTC
TRBJ2-7,TRBV6-1,.,medium-sized,CASSERQVSSYNEQYF,TGTGCCAGCAGTGAACGGCAGGTTAGCTCCTACAATGAGCAGTACTTC
TRBJ2-1,TRBV27,TRBD2,.,CASIGLMTSGYNEQFF,TGTGCCAGCATCGGGTTGATGACTAGCGGATACAATGAGCAGTTCTTC
TRBJ2-2,TRBV11-3,TRBD2,.,CASSLEGSGTRELFF,TGTGCCAGCAGCTTAGAGGGGAGCGGGACCCGGGAGCTGTTTTTT
TRBJ2-5,TRBV12-3/TRBV12-4,.,.,CASSRSGQQTQYF,TGTGCCAGCAGCCGTTCGGGGCAGCAGACCCAGTACTTC
TRBJ2-7,TRBV7-2,TRBD2,many,CASRPTSGSDEQYF,TGTGCCAGCCGCCCGACTAGCGGGAGTGATGAGCAGTACTTC
TRBJ2-7,TRBV4-1,.,.,CASVERTGGHEQYF,TGCGCCAGCGTCGAAAGGACGGGGGGCCACGAGCAGTACTTC
TRBJ2-2,TRBV12-3/TRBV12-4,.,.,CASTIAANTGELFF,TGTGCCAGCACAATAGCGGCGAACACCGGGGAGCTGTTTTTT
TRBJ2-7,TRBV6-6,TRBD1,few,CASSYSWTGVYEQYF,TGTGCCAGCAGTTACTCCTGGACAGGGGTCTACGAGCAGTACTTC
TRBJ1-5,TRBV7-8,.,.,CASSRADNNQPQHF,TGTGCCAGCAGCCGGGCCGACAACAATCAGCCCCAGCATTTT
TRBJ2-1,TRBV5-6,.,.,CASSRDTYEQFF,TGTGCCAGCAGCCGGGACACCTACGAGCAGTTCTTC
TRBJ1-6,TRBV6-1,.,few,CASRGSNRESGSPLHF,TGTGCCAGCAGGGGATCGAACAGGGAAAGCGGATCACCCCTCCACTTT
TRBJ1-1,TRBV6-2/TRBV6-3,.,.,CASSYATGLQAFF,TGTGCCAGCAGTTACGCAACAGGCCTGCAAGCTTTCTTT
TRBJ2-7,TRBV7-2,.,.,CASSLVYEQYF,TGTGCCAGCAGCCTCGTCTACGAGCAGTACTTC
TRBJ2-1,TRBV7-2,TRBD1,.,CASSPGQGEGETQFF,TGTGCCAGCAGCCCAGGACAGGGAGAAGGAGAGACCCAGTTCTTC
TRBJ2-5,TRBV6-1,.,.,CASSEFGLEETQYF,TGTGCCAGCAGTGAATTTGGACTGGAAGAGACCCAGTACTTC
TRBJ2-3,TRBV6-1,.,.,CASKSSLAGTQYF,TGTGCCAGCAAGTCTAGCCTTGCAGGTACGCAGTATTTT
TRBJ2-7,TRBV7-2,TRBD2,medium-sized,CASNLAGAYNEQYF,TGTGCCAGCAACTTAGCGGGAGCTTACAATGAGCAGTACTTC
TRBJ2-3,TRBV7-2,TRBD2,.,CASSLERSGKTDTQYF,TGTGCCAGCAGCTTAGAAAGGAGCGGGAAAACAGATACGCAGTATTTT
TRBJ2-1,TRBV12-5,.,few,CASGDLNEQFF,TGTGCTAGTGGGGACTTGAATGAGCAGTTCTTC
TRBJ2-1,TRBV12-3/TRBV12-4,.,.,CASSRGSYNEQFF,TGTGCCAGCAGCCGAGGATCCTACAATGAGCAGTTCTTC